The table lists the clone carrying this T cell receptor beta chain with a few counts. Extraction and reverse transcription of RNA yielded cDNA as the sequencing template. Profiled with immunoSEQ multiplex PCR; TCRdb holds only in-frame clones, not every one. The data show approximately 150,000 clones, 50% to 75% seen once. The data were taken from a study of CD8+ T cells in alopecia areata. The treatment is: oral pan-JAK inhibitor, 5-10 mg twice daily. The sequence came from a human donor with alopecia areata. Material: CD4+ T cells sorted from blood, obtained between weeks 55 and 65, from a patient treated with tofacitinib.

This CDR3 is CAWSPLNVLTF. CDR3 nucleotide sequence: TGTGCCTGGAGTCCTCTCAACGTCCTGACTTTC. V and J are TRBV30 and TRBJ2-6; no reliable D call. There are 11 residues in the CDR3. The germline V gene has CDR1 GTSNPN and CDR2 SVGIG (reference sequence). Trimming left V 2 bases short and J 9 bases short, with 5 bases between.